A single sample gave rise to the 9 T cell receptor beta chains below, sequenced in a study of blood T cell repertoires in COVID-19. Data came from immunoSEQ multiplex PCR; TCRdb stores just in-frame clones and leaves some out. The sample lists almost 500,000 clones, around nine tenths seen once, with just over 8% in the top ten. Sequenced sample: PBMCs or T cells enriched from blood (not recorded which). Receptors originate from a woman aged 55-75 years who had recovered from COVID-19.

This chain links TRBV19 with TRBJ1-1; 7 bases map to TRBD1. The CDR3 is made up of 15 amino acids. Trimming removed 1 base from V and 7 bases from J; junction bases left unmatched: 9. The germline V gene encodes CDR1 LNHDA and CDR2 SQIVND (reference sequence). The CDR3 protein is CASSIAGQVKFEAFF. The DNA of the CDR3 is TGTGCCAGTAGTATAGCTGGACAGGTGAAATTTGAAGCTTTCTTT.

The CDR3 loop reads CASSPDSTGELFF. CDR3 nucleotide sequence: TGTGCCAGCAGTCCGGACAGCACCGGGGAGCTGTTTTTT. The chain joins TRBV2 to TRBJ2-2, with a possible D match to TRBD1 (6 bases). Germline values: CDR1 SNHLY, CDR2 FYNNEI. V lost 5 bases to trimming and J lost 4 bases, with 8 bases between them. This CDR3 comprises 13 residues. Full variable domain (remainder filled in from reference TRBV2 and TRBJ2-2): EPEVTQTPSHQVTQMGQEVILRCVPISNHLYFYWYRQILGQKVEFLVSFYNNEISEKSEIFDDQFSVERPDGSNFTLKIRSTKLEDSAMYFCASSPDSTGELFFGEGSRLTVL.

This chain uses TRBV27 with TRBJ2-2, with TRBD2 matching over 12 bases. The CDR3 sequence is 18 residues long. Looked up from germline, CDR1 is MNHEY and CDR2 is SMNVEV (reference sequence). Losses at the gene ends were 3 bases for V and 0 bases for J; bases not matched to a gene: 5. The CDR3 reads CASSLRTSGNTNTGELFF. In DNA form, the CDR3 reads TGTGCCAGCAGTTTGCGGACTAGCGGGAATACGAACACCGGGGAGCTGTTTTTT.

The V call is TRBV6-2 or TRBV6-3, the J call TRBJ1-5; D is uncertain. The CDR3 contains 12 residues. V lost 5 bases and J 6 bases, leaving 8 bases between the germline ends. Germline CDR1 and CDR2: MNHEY and SVGEGT. The CDR3 nucleotides are TGTGCCAGCAGTCAGCCAGGTCAGCCCCAGCATTTT. Translation gives CASSQPGQPQHF.

V and J are TRBV30 and TRBJ1-2, with no clear D. Germline V gene lookup returns CDR1 GTSNPN and CDR2 SVGIG (reference sequence). V shed 4 bases and J shed 2 bases, with 17 bases lying between them. The CDR3 spans 15 residues. The CDR3 bases are TGTGCCTGGAAGCCCGGACTGGAAAGGAACTATGGCTACACCTTC. Residues: CAWKPGLERNYGYTF.

The chain has TRBV6-1 and TRBJ1-5, with 7 bases identical to TRBD1. The V gene's germline CDR1 is MNHNS and CDR2 SASEGT. The CDR3 consists of 15 residues. The trim removed 5 bases at V and 8 bases at J, leaving 12 bases unmatched. CDR3 DNA: TGTGCCAGCAGTACTATTCCGGGACAGCCCGAGCCCCAGCATTTT. Translating gives CASSTIPGQPEPQHF.

CDR3 residues: CASSYVGAGGYGYTF. The CDR3 DNA follows: TGTGCCAGCAGTTACGTCGGCGCAGGGGGCTATGGCTACACCTTC. The chain carries TRBV6-5 and TRBJ1-2, with 7 bases that match TRBD1. The CDR3 is 15 residues long. The junction had 7 bases not matched to a gene; V was cut back by 2 bases and J by 4 bases. Germline V gene sequence: CDR1 MNHEY, CDR2 SVGAGI.

As regards this clone: A much larger clone sits a single nucleotide away, making a read error possible. The chain is built from TRBV6-5 and TRBJ2-2; 9 positions match TRBD1. The CDR3 covers 15 residues. The germline V gene has CDR1 MNHEY and CDR2 SVGAGI. The V segment lost 6 bases and the J segment 4 bases; nucleotides outside the gene matches: 6. The CDR3 protein is CASSAGTGFTGELFF. Here the CDR3 DNA reads TGTGCCAGCAGCGCCGGGACAGGGTTCACCGGGGAGCTGTTTTTT.

The chain couples TRBV10-2 to TRBJ1-6; a weak D match, TRBD1 (5 bases). The CDR3 is made up of 14 amino acids. V was clipped by 6 bases and J by 5 bases, with 11 bases between them. Germline V gene sequence: CDR1 WSHSY, CDR2 SAAADI. In DNA form, the CDR3 reads TGCGCCAGCAGATACAGGTCCGATAATTCACCCCTCCACTTT. Its protein is CASRYRSDNSPLHF.